This is a list of T cell receptor beta chains from one sample in a study of a mutant IDH1 vaccine in newly diagnosed glioma. Clones were sequenced by immunoSEQ multiplex PCR, and TCRdb holds only the in-frame ones, with some missing. The sample holds about 120,000 clones, roughly 88% seen once. These receptors are not linked to any known antigen. The sequencing here drew on PBMCs, taken from a glioma patient whose treatment included an IDH1 peptide vaccine. These receptors originate from a woman in her forties or fifties with glioma. The CDR3 runs from the conserved cysteine through the conserved F or W. D genes are given only for firm matches.

j_gene | d_gene | v_gene | CDR3aa
TRBJ2-7 | TRBD2 | TRBV9 | CASSQGLDSSYEQYF
TRBJ2-5 | . | TRBV6-1 | CASSPMGPRETQYF
TRBJ2-1 | TRBD2 | TRBV7-9 | CASSFGRTTPGLARGEQFF
TRBJ2-1 | TRBD2 | TRBV7-8 | CASSASGAPNEQFF
TRBJ2-1 | . | TRBV6-5 | CATRQEGMIDEQFF
TRBJ1-2 | TRBD1 | TRBV4-1 | CASSQARGLGYTF
TRBJ1-5 | . | TRBV6-6 | CASSSVVGAQPQHF
TRBJ2-7 | TRBD1 | TRBV5-1 | CASSVRDRRSLSYYEQYF
TRBJ1-1 | TRBD1 | TRBV7-9 | CASSLAAGGTEAFF
TRBJ2-1 | TRBD2 | TRBV7-6 | CASSLAAASGYNEQFF
TRBJ2-1 | . | TRBV18 | CASSPARREQFF
TRBJ1-4 | TRBD1 | TRBV10-3 | CAISRTGEVDEKLFF
TRBJ2-2 | . | TRBV6-6 | CASSYQAANTGELFF
TRBJ1-6 | . | TRBV28 | CASSLGQSNSPLHF
TRBJ2-1 | . | TRBV7-8 | CASSTLGWGEFF
TRBJ2-7 | TRBD2 | TRBV7-8 | CASSLQRDSYEQYF
TRBJ1-1 | . | TRBV2 | CASSEDGNTEAFF
TRBJ2-7 | TRBD2 | TRBV6-5 | CASSGFGGRVYEQYF
TRBJ2-2 | . | TRBV6-6 | CASTHVAATGELFF
TRBJ1-5 | . | TRBV19 | CASRPGQLHQPQHF
TRBJ2-7 | TRBD2 | TRBV7-6 | CASSLGLAGGPYEQYF
TRBJ1-4 | TRBD1 | TRBV4-1 | CASSPGTGSEKLFF
TRBJ2-5 | . | TRBV25-1 | CASNPRGSPQETQYF
TRBJ1-6 | . | TRBV9 | CASSVDGQSSYNSPLHF
TRBJ1-4 | . | TRBV9 | CASSVGGSTNEKLFF
TRBJ2-1 | TRBD2 | TRBV5-1 | CASSLGGRADNEQFF
TRBJ1-2 | . | TRBV25-1 | CASSDPRESSSGYTF
TRBJ1-1 | TRBD1 | TRBV27 | CASSLSGTVGTEAFF
TRBJ2-1 | . | TRBV19 | CASSITKSSYNEQFF
TRBJ1-1 | . | TRBV19 | CASSIEGVKTEAFF
TRBJ2-4 | TRBD2 | TRBV13 | CASSLGPSGSDIQYF
TRBJ2-7 | TRBD2 | TRBV29-1 | CSVAWGGEQYF
TRBJ1-3 | . | TRBV10-2 | CAISESMDTIYF
TRBJ1-4 | TRBD1 | TRBV5-6 | CASSLRGGVRNEKLFF
TRBJ2-7 | . | TRBV28 | CASSLMGDTYEQYF
TRBJ2-7 | . | TRBV2 | CASWETESSYEQYF
TRBJ2-7 | TRBD2 | TRBV27 | CASSLTLAGVYEQYF